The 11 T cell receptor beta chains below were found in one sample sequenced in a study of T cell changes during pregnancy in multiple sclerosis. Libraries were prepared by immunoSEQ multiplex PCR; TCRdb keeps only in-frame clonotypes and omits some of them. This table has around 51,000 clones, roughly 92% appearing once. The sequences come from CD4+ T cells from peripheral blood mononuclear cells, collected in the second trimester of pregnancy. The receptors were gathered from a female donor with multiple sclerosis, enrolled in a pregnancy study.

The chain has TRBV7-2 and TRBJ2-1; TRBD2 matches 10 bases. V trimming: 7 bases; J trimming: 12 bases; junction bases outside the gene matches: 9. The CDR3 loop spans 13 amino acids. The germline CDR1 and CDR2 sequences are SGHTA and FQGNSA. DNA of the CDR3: TGTGCCAGCACCCATCTAGCGGGGGTTGGGCAGTTCTTC. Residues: CASTHLAGVGQFF.

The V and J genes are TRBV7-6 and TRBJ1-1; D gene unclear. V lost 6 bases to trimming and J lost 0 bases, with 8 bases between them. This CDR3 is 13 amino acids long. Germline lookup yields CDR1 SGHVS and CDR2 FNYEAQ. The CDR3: CASRADMNTEAFF. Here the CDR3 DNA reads TGTGCCAGCAGGGCAGACATGAACACTGAAGCTTTCTTT.

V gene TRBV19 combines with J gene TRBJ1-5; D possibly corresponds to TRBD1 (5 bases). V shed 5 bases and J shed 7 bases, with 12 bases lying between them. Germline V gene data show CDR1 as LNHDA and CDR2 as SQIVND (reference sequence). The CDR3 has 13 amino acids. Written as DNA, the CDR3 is TGTGCCAGTAGTCGACAGAGAGACCAGCCCCAGCATTTT. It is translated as CASSRQRDQPQHF.

The CDR3, as DNA: TGCGCCAGCAGCTTCACAGGGGGCAAGGATACGCAGTATTTT. Translation: CASSFTGGKDTQYF. The rearrangement uses TRBV5-1 and TRBJ2-3; 9 bases are shared with TRBD1. V lost 2 bases and J lost 6; bases outside the gene matches: 4. The CDR3 is 14 residues long. Germline CDR1 and CDR2: SGHRS and YFSETQ.

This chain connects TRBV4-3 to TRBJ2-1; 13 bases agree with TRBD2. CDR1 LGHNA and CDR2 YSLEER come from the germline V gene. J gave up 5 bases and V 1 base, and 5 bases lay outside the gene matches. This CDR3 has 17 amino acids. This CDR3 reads CASSQGLTSGGHNEQFF. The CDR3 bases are TGCGCCAGCAGCCAAGGTCTGACTAGCGGGGGGCACAATGAGCAGTTCTTC.

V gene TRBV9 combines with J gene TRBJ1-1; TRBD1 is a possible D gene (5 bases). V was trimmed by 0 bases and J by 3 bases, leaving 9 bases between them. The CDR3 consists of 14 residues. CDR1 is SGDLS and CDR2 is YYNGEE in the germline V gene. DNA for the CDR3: TGTGCCAGCAGCGTAGGTGGGGCCGACACTGAAGCTTTCTTT. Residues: CASSVGGADTEAFF.

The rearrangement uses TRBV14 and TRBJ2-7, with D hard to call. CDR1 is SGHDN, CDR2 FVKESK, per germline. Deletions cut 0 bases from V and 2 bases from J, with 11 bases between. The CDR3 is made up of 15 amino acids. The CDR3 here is CASSQDPLFPYEQYF. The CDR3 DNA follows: TGTGCCAGCAGCCAAGATCCACTATTTCCCTACGAGCAGTACTTC. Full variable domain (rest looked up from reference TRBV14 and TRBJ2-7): EAGVTQFPSHSVIEKGQTVTLRCDPISGHDNLYWYRRVMGKEIKFLLHFVKESKQDESGMPNNRFLAERTGGTYSTLKVQPAELEDSGVYFCASSQDPLFPYEQYFGPGTRLTVT.

The chain's CDR3 is CASSLVSSGDGDTQYF. For the CDR3, the DNA is TGTGCCAGCAGCTTAGTTTCTAGCGGGGATGGAGATACGCAGTATTTT. The rearrangement joins TRBV7-9 to TRBJ2-3, with 9 bases that match TRBD2. This CDR3 has 16 amino acids. CDR1 is SEHNR, CDR2 FQNEAQ, per germline (reference sequence). The V and J ends lost 1 base and 5 bases, in that order; junction bases with no gene match: 7.

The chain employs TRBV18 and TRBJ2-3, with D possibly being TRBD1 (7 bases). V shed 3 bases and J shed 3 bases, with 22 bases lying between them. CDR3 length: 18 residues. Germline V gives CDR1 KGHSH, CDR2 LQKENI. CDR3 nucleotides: TGTGCCAGCTCACCCAGGGCGGGGACAGCAAACCCGACAGATACGCAGTATTTT. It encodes CASSPRAGTANPTDTQYF.

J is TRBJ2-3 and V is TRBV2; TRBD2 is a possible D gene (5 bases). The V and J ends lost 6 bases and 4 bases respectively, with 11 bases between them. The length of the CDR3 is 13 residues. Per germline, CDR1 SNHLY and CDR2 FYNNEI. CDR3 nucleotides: TGTGCCAGCAGGGAGGCAGGTCCAGATACGCAGTATTTT. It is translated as CASREAGPDTQYF.

The CDR3 DNA sequence: TGTGCCAGCAGCTTAGCCCCGGGACAGGCAGCCTACGAGCAGTACTTC. Translation: CASSLAPGQAAYEQYF. The rearrangement links TRBV7-2 to TRBJ2-7, with 8 bases that match TRBD1. V was pared by 0 bases and J by 2 bases, with 6 bases of the junction left unmatched. This CDR3 is 16 amino acids long. Germline V lookup: CDR1 SGHTA, CDR2 FQGNSA.